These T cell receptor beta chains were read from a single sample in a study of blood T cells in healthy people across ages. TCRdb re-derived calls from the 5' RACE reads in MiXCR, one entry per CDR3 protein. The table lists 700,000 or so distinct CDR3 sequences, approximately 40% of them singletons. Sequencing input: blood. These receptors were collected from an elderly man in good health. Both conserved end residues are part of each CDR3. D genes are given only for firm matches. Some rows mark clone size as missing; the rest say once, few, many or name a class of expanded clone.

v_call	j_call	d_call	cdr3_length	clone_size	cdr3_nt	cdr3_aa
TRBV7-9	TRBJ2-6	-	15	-	TGTGCCAGCAGCCCGGGCCAGCCTGGGGCCAACGTCCTGACTTTC	CASSPGQPGANVLTF
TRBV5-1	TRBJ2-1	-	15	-	TGCGCCAGCAGCTTGGTACAGGCTTTAGGCGATGAGCAGTTCTTC	CASSLVQALGDEQFF
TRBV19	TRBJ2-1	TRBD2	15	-	TGTGCCAGTAGTACGGGACTAGGGGCTAGAGTTGAGCAGTTCTTC	CASSTGLGARVEQFF
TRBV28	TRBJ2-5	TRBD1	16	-	TGTGCCAGCAGAACTACCGGGACAGGGGGAGGAGAGACCCAGTACTTC	CASRTTGTGGGETQYF
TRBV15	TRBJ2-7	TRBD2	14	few	TGTGCCACCAGCAAGACTAGCGGGAGGTACGAGCAGTACTTC	CATSKTSGRYEQYF
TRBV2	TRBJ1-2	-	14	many	TGTGCCAGCAGTGAAGCGGCACAGAACTATGGCTACACCTTC	CASSEAAQNYGYTF
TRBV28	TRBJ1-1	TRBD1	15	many	TGTGCCAGCAATGTATTCGGGACAGGGACAGGGAGAGCTTTCTTT	CASNVFGTGTGRAFF
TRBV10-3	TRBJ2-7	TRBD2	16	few	TGTGCCACGTCCGGTAAGGCTAGCGGGAGAATCCACGAGCAGTACTTC	CATSGKASGRIHEQYF
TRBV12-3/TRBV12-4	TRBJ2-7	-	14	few	TGTGCCAGCAGTTTGAGGGGGAGGGCCTACGAGCAGTACTTC	CASSLRGRAYEQYF
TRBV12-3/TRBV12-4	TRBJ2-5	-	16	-	TGTGCCAGCAACGGTGGGATGGGGAATAATTTGGAGACCCAGTACTTC	CASNGGMGNNLETQYF
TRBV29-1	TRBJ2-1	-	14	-	TGCAGCGCCAGGCACAGGGACGACTCCTACGAGCAGTTCTTC	CSARHRDDSYEQFF
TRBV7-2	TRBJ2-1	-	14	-	TGTGCCAGCAGCCCTGGGAACAGGGACAATGGGCAGTTCTTC	CASSPGNRDNGQFF
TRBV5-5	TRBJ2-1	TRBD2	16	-	TGTGCCAGCAGCTCCGGGGGAGGGAGCTCCTACAATGAGCAGTTCTTC	CASSSGGGSSYNEQFF
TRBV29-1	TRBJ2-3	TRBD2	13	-	TGCAGCGTTGTAACTAGCGGGGTGAATACGCAGTATTTT	CSVVTSGVNTQYF
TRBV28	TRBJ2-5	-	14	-	TGTGCCAGCAGTACTTGGGACTTCCAAGAGACCCAGTACTTC	CASSTWDFQETQYF
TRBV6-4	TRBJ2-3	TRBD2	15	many	TGTGCCAGCAGTGAGGGACTAGCGGGAGCAGATACGCAGTATTTT	CASSEGLAGADTQYF
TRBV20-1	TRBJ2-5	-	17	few	TGCAGTGCTCGGGCGGGGTTCAAGCCGGGGAATATGGAGACCCAGTACTTC	CSARAGFKPGNMETQYF
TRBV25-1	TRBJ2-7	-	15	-	TGTGCCAGCAGTGAATTCGGGGGCAGCTCCTACGAGCAGTACTTC	CASSEFGGSSYEQYF
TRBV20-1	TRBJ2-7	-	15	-	TGCAGTGCTAGGAGGGGGTCACAGGGAACCTACGAGCAGTACTTC	CSARRGSQGTYEQYF